The entry that follows covers one T cell receptor (beta chain) sequence. V lost 4 bases to trimming and J lost 10 bases; unmatched junction nucleotides: 4. Germline lookup yields CDR1 MNHNY and CDR2 SVGAGI (reference sequence). This CDR3 contains 12 residues. This sample is part of a study of blood T cell repertoires in COVID-19. Study-wide background: Sites across the United States, Italy and Spain contributed samples from acute and convalescent COVID-19. In each case, the material was cDNA or gDNA derived from T cells, B-cell-depleted T cells, or PBMCs.

Original methodology: Estimation of nucleated cell counts was performed using reference gene primer amplification. This table comes from immunoSEQ multiplex PCR, and its TCRdb copy is limited to in-frame clones, with some not included. V, J and clone size reflect that table, while D and trimming were determined from the DNA. Of about 300,000 clones in the sample, 75% to 90% were seen once. This TCR was sampled from a man aged 18 to 29 with active or convalescent COVID-19. The sequencing input was peripheral blood. The chain is built from TRBV6-6 and TRBJ1-1; 9 bases are shared with TRBD1. CDR3: CASSSTTGGAFF. As DNA, the CDR3 is TGTGCCAGCAGTTCAACGACAGGGGGAGCTTTCTTT.